These 19 T cell receptor beta chains came from one sample sequenced in a study of T cells expressing NK-cell markers. TCRdb reworked the 5' RACE reads into one entry per CDR3 protein, no DNA. The table lists over 150,000 distinct CDR3 sequences. The sequencing sample was made of blood T cells: a sorted CD56 or NKG2C T cell subset, CD4+ or CD8+ T cells, or bulk PBMC T cells (not recorded which). These receptors all stem from a woman in her forties or fifties in good health.

This rearrangement joins TRBV20-1 to TRBJ2-3; TCRdb indicates TRBD2, and absent DNA this call remains unverified. The CDR3 extends over 13 amino acids. CDR1 is DFQATT, CDR2 SNEGSKA, per germline (reference sequence). The CDR3 here is CSASTGGPDTQYF.

The J gene is TRBJ2-7, the V gene TRBV5-5; with no DNA, the TCRdb D assignment of TRBD2 cannot be verified. The CDR3 is 12 residues long. Germline CDR1 is SGHKS and CDR2 is YYEKEE (reference sequence). CDR3 protein: CATGVERYEQYF.

J is TRBJ2-2 and V is TRBV7-9; checking the TCRdb D call of TRBD1 is not possible without DNA. Germline assignment: CDR1 SEHNR and CDR2 FQNEAQ (reference sequence). The CDR3 runs to 15 residues. CDR3 protein: CASVPPMGWTGELFF. Complete variable domain (other parts from reference TRBV7-9 and TRBJ2-2): DTGVSQNPRHKITKRGQNVTFRCDPISEHNRLYWYRQTLGQGPEFLTYFQNEAQLEKSRLLSDRFSAERPKGSFSTLEIQRTEQGDSAMYLCASVPPMGWTGELFFGEGSRLTVL.

J is TRBJ2-7 and V is TRBV27; lacking DNA, the TRBD1 call made by TCRdb goes unchecked. The V gene's germline CDR1 is MNHEY and CDR2 SMNVEV (reference sequence). The CDR3 sequence is 14 residues long. Here the CDR3 reads CASSIQGSVYEQYF.

The chain employs TRBV20-1 and TRBJ2-1; as DNA is missing, the TRBD1 call by TCRdb cannot be tested. The V gene's germline CDR1 is DFQATT and CDR2 SNEGSKA (reference sequence). The CDR3 contains 15 residues. CDR3 protein: CSARDTPVLGNEQFF.

The CDR3 protein is CATSDISEIRTDTQYF. This sequence joins TRBV24-1 and TRBJ2-3. The CDR3 has 16 residues. CDR1 and CDR2 from the germline V gene are KGHDR and SFDVKD.

The chain links TRBV4-1 to TRBJ2-7; the TCRdb call, TRBD1, lacks DNA for checking. The CDR3 loop spans 15 amino acids. Per the germline V gene, CDR1 is MGHRA and CDR2 is YSYEKL. CDR3 region: CASSQGGAWAYEQYF.

The rearrangement links TRBV12-3 or TRBV12-4 to TRBJ2-1; with no DNA, the TCRdb D assignment of TRBD2 cannot be verified. CDR3 size: 13 residues. The CDR3 region is CASNSGGAGVRFF.

The J gene is TRBJ2-3, the V gene TRBV4-1; TCRdb calls TRBD2, which cannot be checked without DNA. Germline loops: CDR1 MGHRA, CDR2 YSYEKL. The CDR3 is 15 residues long. The CDR3 region is CASSQLAGATDTQYF.

The J gene is TRBJ1-1, the V gene TRBV4-1. Looked up from germline, CDR1 is MGHRA and CDR2 is YSYEKL. This CDR3 region has 14 residues. The CDR3 loop is CASSQDQMNSEAFF.

The chain carries TRBV12-3 or TRBV12-4 and TRBJ2-3; as DNA is missing, the TRBD1 call by TCRdb cannot be tested. The CDR3 consists of 14 residues. CDR3 sequence reads: CASSPPLATDTQYF.

The J gene is TRBJ1-5, the V gene TRBV19; the TRBD1 assignment by TCRdb is unverifiable without DNA. The CDR3 contains 15 residues. Germline values: CDR1 LNHDA, CDR2 SQIVND (reference sequence). The CDR3 loop is CASSDDRDGDQPQHF. Full variable domain (missing parts from reference TRBV19 and TRBJ1-5): DGGITQSPKYLFRKEGQNVTLSCEQNLNHDAMYWYRQDPGQGLRLIYYSQIVNDFQKGDIAEGYSVSREKKESFPLTVTSAQKNPTAFYLCASSDDRDGDQPQHFGDGTRLSIL.

J is TRBJ2-5 and V is TRBV5-1; lacking DNA, the TRBD2 call made by TCRdb goes unchecked. The CDR3 spans 17 residues. CDR1 is SGHRS, CDR2 YFSETQ, per germline. The CDR3: CASSLPRTRGDQETQYF.

The J gene is TRBJ1-2, the V gene TRBV29-1; with no DNA, the TCRdb D assignment of TRBD1 cannot be verified. The CDR3 spans 14 residues. The germline CDR1 and CDR2 sequences are SQVTM and ANQGSEA. CDR3 sequence: CSVGGARDGYGYTF.

This chain connects TRBV6-2 or TRBV6-3 to TRBJ2-1; TCRdb proposes TRBD1, but this gene call is untestable without DNA. Per germline, CDR1 MNHEY and CDR2 SVGEGT. This CDR3 region has 13 residues. The CDR3 protein is CASWGPNLNEQFF.

The chain links TRBV30 to TRBJ2-2; TCRdb designates TRBD1, a call that cannot be tested without DNA. This CDR3 contains 14 residues. Germline lookup yields CDR1 GTSNPN and CDR2 SVGIG (reference sequence). The CDR3 sequence is CACFREPNTGELFF.

The J gene is TRBJ2-7, the V gene TRBV9; TCRdb indicates TRBD2, and absent DNA this call remains unverified. This CDR3 has 16 amino acids. CDR1 is SGDLS and CDR2 is YYNGEE in the germline V gene. The CDR3 protein is CASSVGLAGGRYEQYF.

V usage is TRBV7-2 and J usage is TRBJ2-5; TCRdb lists TRBD2, though no DNA is available to test this call. The CDR3 sequence is 14 residues long. In germline, CDR1 is SGHTA, CDR2 FQGNSA. The CDR3 protein is CASSLEGLWKTQYF.

The chain links TRBV5-6 to TRBJ2-5. Germline V gene sequence: CDR1 SGHDT, CDR2 YYEEEE. This CDR3 spans 14 amino acids. The chain's CDR3 is CASSLEVSYGTQYF.